Listed here are 5 T cell receptor beta chains from one sample, sequenced in a study of shared clonotypes between healthy human individuals. Assay used: immunoSEQ multiplex PCR; TCRdb lists only in-frame clones, some missing. The sample holds about 470,000 clones, roughly 83% seen once. Input material: PBMCs. Source of these receptors: a woman aged 40 to 50 in good health. Some clones in this sample may be carry-over from other donors' samples.

The rearrangement uses TRBV6-6 and TRBJ1-3; 12 nucleotides match TRBD1. Looked up from germline, CDR1 is MNHNY and CDR2 is SVGAGI (reference sequence). CDR3 length: 15 amino acids. Trimming at V came to 5 bases and at J to 8 bases, leaving 7 bases not matched to a gene. CDR3 loop: CASSPGTGGIYTIYF. DNA of the CDR3: TGTGCCAGCAGTCCCGGGACAGGGGGCATTTACACCATATATTTT.

The chain recombines TRBV7-2 with TRBJ2-5; D is unresolved. CDR3 length equals 13 residues. Trimming took 5 bases from V and 1 from J, leaving 8 bases between them. Germline CDR1 is SGHTA and CDR2 is FQGNSA. CDR3 DNA sequence: TGTGCCAGCAGCAGCCGGGTCCAAGAGACCCAGTACTTC. It yields the protein CASSSRVQETQYF.

CDR3: CAAEAGGYNQPQHF. The CDR3 DNA reads as TGTGCCGCCGAGGCAGGGGGCTACAATCAGCCCCAGCATTTT. The gene calls are TRBV19 and TRBJ1-5; 8 bases align to TRBD1. The V gene's germline CDR1 is LNHDA and CDR2 SQIVND (reference sequence). Losses at the gene ends were 11 bases for V and 3 bases for J; bases not matched to a gene: 9. CDR3 length equals 14 residues.

J is TRBJ1-1 and V is TRBV29-1; TRBD1 matches at 8 bases. CDR3 length equals 14 residues. Germline-derived CDR1 and CDR2 are SQVTM and ANQGSEA. Germline trimming cut 8 bases from V and 1 base from J; bases unmatched to any gene: 9. CDR3 in DNA: TGCAGCACCCGACAGGGGCCCGCGAACACTGAAGCTTTCTTT. The encoded protein is CSTRQGPANTEAFF. Full variable domain (outside the CDR3, taken from reference TRBV29-1 and TRBJ1-1): SAVISQKPSRDICQRGTSLTIQCQVDSQVTMMFWYRQQPGQSLTLIATANQGSEATYESGFVIDKFPISRPNLTFSTLTVSNMSPEDSSIYLCSTRQGPANTEAFFGQGTRLTVV.

The table lists this clone with a few counts. The sample has other DNA sequences that encode this CDR3 too. V gene TRBV7-3 combines with J gene TRBJ2-2; either TRBD1 or TRBD2 may supply D (6 bases each). The V and J ends lost 1 base and 3 bases respectively, with 9 bases between them. The CDR3 is 15 amino acids. CDR1 SGHTA and CDR2 FQGTGA come from the germline V gene. The CDR3: CASSLRGADTGELFF. CDR3 nucleotides: TGTGCCAGCAGCTTAAGGGGGGCGGACACCGGGGAGCTGTTTTTT.